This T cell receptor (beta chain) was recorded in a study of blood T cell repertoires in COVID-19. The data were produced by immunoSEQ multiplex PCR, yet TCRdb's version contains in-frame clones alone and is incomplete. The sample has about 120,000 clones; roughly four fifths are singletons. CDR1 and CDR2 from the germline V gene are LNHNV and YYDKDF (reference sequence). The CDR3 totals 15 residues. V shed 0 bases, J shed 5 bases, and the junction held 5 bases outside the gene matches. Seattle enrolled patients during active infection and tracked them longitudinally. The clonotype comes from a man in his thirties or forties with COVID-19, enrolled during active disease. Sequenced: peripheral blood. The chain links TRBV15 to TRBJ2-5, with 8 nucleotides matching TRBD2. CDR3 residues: CATSRDAGGGETQYF. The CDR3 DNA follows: TGTGCCACCAGCAGAGACGCGGGGGGCGGGGAGACCCAGTACTTC.